The 28 T cell receptor beta chains below were found in one sample sequenced in a study of technical replicates of blood from a handful of donors (dated by TCRdb to between 2016 and 2019). Library creation used the immunoSEQ multiplex PCR assay. TCRdb limited this immuneACCESS table to in-frame rearrangements with V and J called. A share of clones is missing; checked studies link under half to unresolved V genes, and the rest is unexplained. The sample table shows 80,000 or so clones, and less than 99% are seen once. Approximately 0.2% of the sample comes from the top ten. The sequenced material came from T cells isolated from PBMCs. The receptors were sampled from a human donor in good health.

V gene TRBV7-9 combines with J gene TRBJ2-2, with 9 bases matching TRBD1. The CDR3 has 16 amino acids. The germline V gene encodes CDR1 SEHNR and CDR2 FQNEAQ (reference sequence). V shed 3 bases, J shed 0 bases, and the junction held 2 bases outside the gene matches. CDR3 coding DNA: TGTGCCAGCAGCTTTAGACAGGGGGCGAACACCGGGGAGCTGTTTTTT. Protein product: CASSFRQGANTGELFF.

The genes are TRBV27 and TRBJ2-3; D may be TRBD2 (5 bases). Trimming removed 0 bases from V and 5 bases from J, with 6 bases in between. CDR1 and CDR2 from the germline V gene are MNHEY and SMNVEV (reference sequence). The CDR3 sequence is 13 residues long. The CDR3 protein is CASSLSGGDTQYF. The CDR3 DNA sequence: TGTGCCAGCAGTTTATCAGGAGGAGATACGCAGTATTTT.

The chain recombines TRBV7-6 with TRBJ2-7, with a possible D match to TRBD1 (5 bases). V dropped 2 bases and J dropped 3 bases, with 8 bases sitting between them. Germline-derived CDR1 and CDR2 are SGHVS and FNYEAQ. The CDR3 is made up of 13 amino acids. CDR3 loop: CASSLTTDYEQYF. The CDR3 DNA reads TGTGCCAGCAGCTTAACGACAGACTACGAGCAGTACTTC.

V and J are TRBV5-5 and TRBJ2-7; D is perhaps TRBD1 (5 bases). CDR1 and CDR2 (germline): SGHKS, YYEKEE (reference sequence). Trimming cost V 7 bases and J 0 bases, with 14 bases left between them. CDR3 size: 14 residues. DNA of the CDR3: TGTGCCAGCGAACAGGACCTCAGCTCCTACGAGCAGTACTTC. Translation gives CASEQDLSSYEQYF.

This sequence joins TRBV5-5 and TRBJ2-7; TRBD1 agrees at 11 bases. The CDR3 contains 16 residues. Germline V lookup: CDR1 SGHKS, CDR2 YYEKEE (reference sequence). J was trimmed by 4 bases and V by 0 bases; bases with no gene match: 6. The CDR3 DNA reads as TGTGCCAGCAGCTTGGGGGACAGGGGGGGTTCGTACGAGCAGTACTTC. Amino acid sequence: CASSLGDRGGSYEQYF. Combining the CDR3 with reference TRBV5-5 and TRBJ2-7 gives the whole variable domain DAGVTQSPTHLIKTRGQQVTLRCSPISGHKSVSWYQQVLGQGPQFIFQYYEKEERGRGNFPDRFSARQFPNYSSELNVNALLLGDSALYLCASSLGDRGGSYEQYFGPGTRLTVT.

The chain combines TRBV2 with TRBJ1-1; D is ambiguous. With 9 bases removed from V and 6 bases from J, the gap between germline ends came to 17 bases. Germline V gives CDR1 SNHLY, CDR2 FYNNEI. This CDR3 is built from 13 residues. The CDR3 sequence is CARQTVRKAEAFF. The CDR3 nucleotides are TGTGCCAGACAAACGGTGCGGAAGGCTGAAGCTTTCTTT.

The V call is TRBV11-3, the J call TRBJ2-7, with 7 bases identical to TRBD2. From germline, CDR1 is SGHNT and CDR2 YENEEA. The CDR3 is 13 residues long. V shed 5 bases and J 6 bases; nucleotides not matched to a gene: 7. In nucleotides, the CDR3 is TGTGCCAGCAGCGGACTAGGGAAACCCGAGCAGTACTTC. This encodes CASSGLGKPEQYF.

The gene calls are TRBV7-9 and TRBJ1-4, with a weak D call TRBD1 (5 bases). Deletions cut 4 bases from V and 4 bases from J, with 16 bases between. This CDR3 is 16 amino acids long. CDR1 and CDR2 from the germline V gene are SEHNR and FQNEAQ (reference sequence). DNA of the CDR3: TGTGCCAGCAGCTCTCCCCCGGGACTCATTAATGAAAAACTGTTTTTT. Translation: CASSSPPGLINEKLFF.

The CDR3 loop is CASSPRGAGNQPQHF. The CDR3 DNA sequence: TGTGCCAGCAGCCCGCGCGGGGCGGGCAATCAGCCCCAGCATTTT. The gene calls are TRBV7-8 and TRBJ1-5; a possible D gene is TRBD1 (5 bases). V was trimmed by 5 bases and J by 2 bases, leaving 13 bases between them. Germline V gives CDR1 SGHVS, CDR2 FQNEAQ. The CDR3 is 15 amino acids.

The CDR3 DNA is TGTGCCAGCAGTGCCCCCGGGACAGGGAAAGAGACCCAGTACTTC. Its translation: CASSAPGTGKETQYF. This chain joins TRBV28 and TRBJ2-5; TRBD1 agrees at 9 bases. The germline gives CDR1 MDHEN, CDR2 SYDVKM. The V segment lost 5 bases and the J segment 3 bases; nucleotides outside the gene matches: 7. The CDR3 extends over 15 amino acids.

The chain has TRBV27 and TRBJ2-1; 8 bases line up with TRBD2. The junction had 8 bases not matched to a gene; V was cut back by 3 bases and J by 10 bases. CDR3 length: 14 amino acids. Germline-derived CDR1 and CDR2 are MNHEY and SMNVEV (reference sequence). The DNA for the CDR3 is TGTGCCAGCAGTTTTTTCGGCGGGAGGAGAGAGCAGTTCTTC. Translating gives CASSFFGGRREQFF.

This clone was seen once. The chain recombines TRBV6-5 with TRBJ1-3; D not certain. The CDR3 consists of 16 residues. V was trimmed by 2 bases and J by 0 bases, leaving 11 bases between them. CDR1 and CDR2 from the germline V gene are MNHEY and SVGAGI. This chain's CDR3 is CASSYVGSSSGNTIYF. As DNA, the CDR3 is TGTGCCAGCAGTTACGTCGGCTCTAGCTCTGGAAACACCATATATTTT.

V is TRBV2 and J is TRBJ1-1; unclear D gene. The CDR3 covers 14 residues. The germline gives CDR1 SNHLY, CDR2 FYNNEI. Between the trimmed V and J ends, which lost 3 bases and 0 bases, there was a span of 8 bases. The CDR3 DNA sequence: TGTGCCAGCAGTGAGGGAGTACTGAACACTGAAGCTTTCTTT. Protein: CASSEGVLNTEAFF. Full variable domain (outside the CDR3, taken from reference TRBV2 and TRBJ1-1): EPEVTQTPSHQVTQMGQEVILRCVPISNHLYFYWYRQILGQKVEFLVSFYNNEISEKSEIFDDQFSVERPDGSNFTLKIRSTKLEDSAMYFCASSEGVLNTEAFFGQGTRLTVV.

V and J are TRBV7-6 and TRBJ2-7; 8 bases match TRBD1. Unmatched junction bases numbered 13, after V lost 5 bases and J lost 7 bases. Germline lookup yields CDR1 SGHVS and CDR2 FNYEAQ. This CDR3 spans 15 amino acids. CDR3 loop: CASSLYQDRVNEQYF. The DNA for the CDR3 is TGTGCCAGCAGCCTATACCAGGACAGGGTTAATGAGCAGTACTTC.

The CDR3 sequence: CASSGQGGNQPQHF. The CDR3 DNA is TGTGCCAGCAGTGGCCAGGGCGGCAATCAGCCCCAGCATTTT. The chain combines TRBV25-1 with TRBJ1-5, with TRBD1 as a possible D gene (5 bases). This CDR3 is 14 amino acids long. Germline CDR1 reads MGHDK; CDR2 reads SYGVNS. The V end was cut by 4 bases, the J end by 2 bases, with 9 bases between.

The rearrangement joins TRBV21-1 to TRBJ2-4; the table's D gene call, TRBD2, was not cross checked with the DNA. TRBV21-1 is deemed a pseudogene. CDR3 size: 18 residues. CDR3 amino acids: CASSKVGGQLRIKNIQYF. The DNA of the CDR3 is TGTGCCAGCAGCAAAGTGGGAGGGCAGCTTAGGATAAAAAACATTCAGTACTTC.

V usage is TRBV28 and J usage is TRBJ2-1, with 7 bases that match TRBD2. Germline V gene sequence: CDR1 MDHEN, CDR2 SYDVKM. The CDR3 is 14 amino acids. V lost 2 bases and J lost 3; bases outside the gene matches: 1. CDR3 protein: CASSLLAVYNEQFF. The CDR3 DNA follows: TGTGCCAGCAGTTTACTAGCGGTCTACAATGAGCAGTTCTTC.

The rearrangement links TRBV5-1 to TRBJ2-7; 7 bases are shared with TRBD2. Germline trimming cut 0 bases from V and 4 bases from J; bases unmatched to any gene: 13. Germline V CDR1 and CDR2: SGHRS, YFSETQ. The CDR3 sequence is 17 residues long. DNA of the CDR3: TGCGCCAGCAGCTTGGCAGCTTCGACAGCGGGACTTTACGAGCAGTACTTC. It is translated as CASSLAASTAGLYEQYF.

This chain connects TRBV28 to TRBJ1-2; 7 positions match TRBD1. V lost 9 bases to trimming and J lost 13 bases; unmatched junction nucleotides: 8. The CDR3 has 10 residues. Germline CDR1 reads MDHEN; CDR2 reads SYDVKM. CDR3 DNA sequence: TGTGCCAGTTGGACAGGAGTCTTCACCTTC. This sequence encodes CASWTGVFTF.

The chain uses TRBV7-3 and TRBJ2-1; D gene unclear. This CDR3 contains 13 residues. Germline values: CDR1 SGHTA, CDR2 FQGTGA. V lost 1 base and J lost 4, with 5 bases in between. The CDR3 reads CASSLNFYNEQFF. In DNA form, the CDR3 reads TGTGCCAGCAGCTTAAACTTTTACAATGAGCAGTTCTTC.

This sequence joins TRBV7-9 and TRBJ2-7, with 10 bases fitting TRBD1. Germline CDR1 and CDR2: SEHNR and FQNEAQ (reference sequence). Unmatched junction bases numbered 8, after V lost 5 bases and J lost 4 bases. The CDR3 is made up of 15 amino acids. CDR3 nucleotide sequence: TGTGCCAGCAGCCGTACGAGGGACAGGGGATACGAGCAGTACTTC. As protein: CASSRTRDRGYEQYF.

The rearrangement joins TRBV7-9 to TRBJ1-3; 8 bases line up with TRBD1. This CDR3 region has 16 residues. Losses at the gene ends were 7 bases for V and 1 base for J; bases not matched to a gene: 9. Germline values: CDR1 SEHNR, CDR2 FQNEAQ (reference sequence). CDR3 DNA sequence: TGTGCCAGCATCCCAGGGGGCCCAATGTCTGGAAACACCATATATTTT. Translating gives CASIPGGPMSGNTIYF.

In DNA form, the CDR3 reads TGCGCCAGCACCAAAGAGATAAGCGGGACAAACTACAATGAGCAGTTCTTC. As protein: CASTKEISGTNYNEQFF. J is TRBJ2-1 and V is TRBV5-1; possibly TRBD2 for D (7 bases). CDR3 length: 17 amino acids. V lost 6 bases, J lost 3 bases, and 22 bases lay in between. CDR1 and CDR2 from the germline V gene are SGHRS and YFSETQ.

This chain links TRBV29-1 with TRBJ1-2; no reliable D call. The CDR3 contains 14 residues. The V gene lost 4 bases and the J gene lost 6 bases, with 18 bases spanning the gap. In germline, CDR1 is SQVTM, CDR2 ANQGSEA. The CDR3 here is CSVAWAITPDGYTF. In DNA, the CDR3 is TGCAGCGTTGCTTGGGCCATTACCCCTGATGGCTACACCTTC. Full variable domain (outside the CDR3, taken from reference TRBV29-1 and TRBJ1-2): SAVISQKPSRDICQRGTSLTIQCQVDSQVTMMFWYRQQPGQSLTLIATANQGSEATYESGFVIDKFPISRPNLTFSTLTVSNMSPEDSSIYLCSVAWAITPDGYTFGSGTRLTVV.

The chain carries TRBV5-4 and TRBJ2-1; TRBD1 matches at 10 bases. Per germline, CDR1 SGHNT and CDR2 YYREEE (reference sequence). With V trimmed by 4 bases and J by 6 bases, 7 bases remained unmatched. The CDR3 runs 15 residues. The CDR3 spells CASSNLRDRGNEQFF. CDR3 bases: TGTGCCAGCAGCAACCTCCGGGACAGGGGCAATGAGCAGTTCTTC.

V usage is TRBV5-1 and J usage is TRBJ2-1, with 7 bases identical to TRBD2. The CDR3 length is 15 residues. CDR1 is SGHRS, CDR2 YFSETQ, per germline. The V and J ends lost 0 bases and 9 bases, in that order; junction bases with no gene match: 9. CDR3 nucleotides: TGCGCCAGCAGCTTGGCCTGGCGGGAGATAACTGAGCAGTTCTTC. Residues: CASSLAWREITEQFF.

The chain recombines TRBV19 with TRBJ1-1, with TRBD1 as a possible D gene (6 bases). This CDR3 is 12 amino acids long. Trimming removed 6 bases from V and 1 base from J, with 6 bases in between. Germline values: CDR1 LNHDA, CDR2 SQIVND (reference sequence). Written as DNA, the CDR3 is TGTGCCAGTAGGACAGGGAACACTGAAGCTTTCTTT. It specifies CASRTGNTEAFF.

The chain combines TRBV9 with TRBJ2-7, with a weak D call TRBD1 (6 bases). The CDR3 spans 14 residues. CDR1 SGDLS and CDR2 YYNGEE come from the germline V gene. Trimming removed 3 bases from V and 3 bases from J, with 13 bases in between. In nucleotides, the CDR3 is TGTGCCAGCAGCGCGACAGGCAGGGTCTACGAGCAGTACTTC. Translating gives CASSATGRVYEQYF.